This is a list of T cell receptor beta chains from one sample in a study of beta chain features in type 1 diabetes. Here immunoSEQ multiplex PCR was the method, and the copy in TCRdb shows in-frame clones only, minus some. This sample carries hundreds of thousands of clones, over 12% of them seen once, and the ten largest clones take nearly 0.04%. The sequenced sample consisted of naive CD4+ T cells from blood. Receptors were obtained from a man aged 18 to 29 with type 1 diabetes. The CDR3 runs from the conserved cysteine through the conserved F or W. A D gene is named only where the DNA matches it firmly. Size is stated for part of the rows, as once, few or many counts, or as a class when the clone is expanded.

CDR3: CTSSPDGRDRGNYGYTF
DNA: TGCACCAGCAGCCCAGACGGTAGGGACAGGGGGAACTATGGCTACACCTTC
V: TRBV1
length: 17
size: .
D: .
J: TRBJ1-2

CDR3: CASSVAGGSRYNEQFF
DNA: TGTGCCAGCAGCGTAGCGGGAGGGAGCCGTTACAATGAGCAGTTCTTC
V: TRBV9
length: 16
size: .
D: TRBD2
J: TRBJ2-1

CDR3: CASSPRQGETQYF
DNA: TGTGCCAGTAGTCCTCGACAGGGGGAGACCCAGTACTTC
V: TRBV19
length: 13
size: few
D: TRBD1
J: TRBJ2-5

CDR3: CASSLAGDTQYF
DNA: TGTGCCAGCAGCTTAGCGGGAGATACGCAGTATTTT
V: TRBV11-2
length: 12
size: few
D: .
J: TRBJ2-3

CDR3: CASSQGPGGAGETQYF
DNA: TGCGCCAGCAGCCAAGGGCCTGGGGGGGCTGGAGAGACCCAGTACTTC
V: TRBV4-3
length: 16
size: few
D: .
J: TRBJ2-5

CDR3: CASSSGGTQYF
DNA: TGTGCCAGCAGTTCCGGAGGGACCCAGTACTTC
V: TRBV28
length: 11
size: .
D: .
J: TRBJ2-5

CDR3: CAWKGKGASGNTIYF
DNA: TGTGCCTGGAAGGGTAAAGGGGCGTCTGGAAACACCATATATTTT
V: TRBV30
length: 15
size: .
D: .
J: TRBJ1-3

CDR3: CASSPTTGANSGELFF
DNA: TGTGCCAGCTCACCCACGACAGGGGCGAATTCCGGGGAGCTGTTTTTT
V: TRBV18
length: 16
size: few
D: TRBD1
J: TRBJ2-2

CDR3: CASSLGTSGGTSRFF
DNA: TGCGCCAGCAGCCTAGGGACTAGCGGGGGAACTTCTCGGTTCTTC
V: TRBV4-3
length: 15
size: .
D: TRBD2
J: TRBJ2-1

CDR3: CASSSQGIGNTIYF
DNA: TGTGCCAGCAGCTCCCAGGGAATTGGAAACACCATATATTTT
V: TRBV7-2
length: 14
size: .
D: .
J: TRBJ1-3

CDR3: CASSHPGQENTEAFF
DNA: TGTGCCAGCTCACACCCGGGACAAGAGAACACTGAAGCTTTCTTT
V: TRBV18
length: 15
size: few
D: .
J: TRBJ1-1

CDR3: CASSTSGSSYEQYF
DNA: TGTGCCAGCAGCACTAGCGGGAGCTCCTACGAGCAGTACTTC
V: TRBV9
length: 14
size: few
D: TRBD2
J: TRBJ2-7

CDR3: CAISERYNEQFF
DNA: TGTGCCATCAGTGAGCGGTACAATGAGCAGTTCTTC
V: TRBV10-3
length: 12
size: many
D: .
J: TRBJ2-1

CDR3: CASSGESGRWSTGELFF
DNA: TGTGCCAGCAGTGGGGAAAGCGGGAGATGGAGCACCGGGGAGCTGTTTTTT
V: TRBV6-1
length: 17
size: few
D: TRBD2
J: TRBJ2-2

CDR3: CASSQTGPGSHF
DNA: TGTGCCAGCAGCCAAACCGGCCCGGGATCGCATTTT
V: TRBV7-9
length: 12
size: .
D: .
J: TRBJ1-3

CDR3: CASSLGLAGETQYF
DNA: TGTGCCAGCAGCCTCGGACTAGCGGGGGAGACCCAGTACTTC
V: TRBV11-2
length: 14
size: .
D: TRBD2
J: TRBJ2-5

CDR3: CASSVWTGVDTGELFF
DNA: TGTGCCAGCAGCGTATGGACAGGGGTTGACACCGGGGAGCTGTTTTTT
V: TRBV9
length: 16
size: few
D: TRBD1
J: TRBJ2-2

CDR3: CASSVTGSNEQFF
DNA: TGTGCCAGCAGTGTGACAGGGAGCAATGAGCAGTTCTTC
V: TRBV6-4
length: 13
size: .
D: TRBD1
J: TRBJ2-1

CDR3: CAISSGRVGDEQFF
DNA: TGTGCCATCAGTAGCGGGAGGGTTGGCGATGAGCAGTTCTTC
V: TRBV10-3
length: 14
size: few
D: TRBD2
J: TRBJ2-1

CDR3: CASTSGTNVYEQYF
DNA: TGTGCCAGCACCTCCGGGACAAATGTATACGAGCAGTACTTC
V: TRBV5-6
length: 14
size: .
D: .
J: TRBJ2-7

CDR3: CASSEFRRDREYGYTF
DNA: TGTGCCAGCAGTGAATTCCGGCGGGACAGGGAGTATGGCTACACCTTC
V: TRBV25-1
length: 16
size: .
D: TRBD1
J: TRBJ1-2

CDR3: CASSGGGQGYLQYF
DNA: TGTGCCAGCAGCGGCGGAGGGCAGGGGTACTTGCAGTACTTC
V: TRBV9
length: 14
size: .
D: .
J: TRBJ2-7

CDR3: CSVQKATGDTQYF
DNA: TGCAGCGTTCAAAAGGCGACAGGAGATACGCAGTATTTT
V: TRBV29-1
length: 13
size: .
D: .
J: TRBJ2-3

CDR3: CASSAGLNTQYF
DNA: TGTGCCAGCAGCGCAGGATTGAATACGCAGTATTTT
V: TRBV14
length: 12
size: few
D: .
J: TRBJ2-3

CDR3: CASSLARVRTNQPQHF
DNA: TGTGCCAGCAGCTTGGCAAGGGTGAGGACCAATCAGCCCCAGCATTTT
V: TRBV5-6
length: 16
size: .
D: .
J: TRBJ1-5

CDR3: CASSPAGARYEQYF
DNA: TGTGCCAGCTCACCAGCAGGGGCTCGCTACGAGCAGTACTTC
V: TRBV18
length: 14
size: few
D: .
J: TRBJ2-7